Sequencing of this T cell receptor beta chain was carried out in a study of cytomegalovirus exposure and HLA in healthy donors. General study results and limits: Several of the most significant clusters were apparently associated with common viral pathogens in a later analysis. At a 0.05 false discovery rate, a later analysis found around 15,000 TCR beta sequences to be associated with HLA alleles.

This CDR3 spans 16 amino acids. With V trimmed by 3 bases and J by 6 bases, 10 bases remained unmatched. Germline CDR1 is SGHAT and CDR2 is FQDESV (reference sequence). PCR primers comprised 60 Vbeta and 13 Jbeta primers. Some clones are missing from TCRdb's copy, which holds only in-frame ones; the method was immunoSEQ multiplex PCR. The sample holds about 150,000 clones, about 85% seen once. On this clone: Antigen specificity is unknown.

The sequence was obtained from a male donor in good health and CMV-seropositive. Sequencing was done on a sample of PBMCs. This chain links TRBV11-1 with TRBJ2-7; 11 bases fit TRBD2. The DNA for the CDR3 is TGTGCCAGCAGCTTGGGACTAGCGGAGGCTTGGGGCGAGCAGTACTTC. Translating gives CASSLGLAEAWGEQYF.